This T cell receptor (beta chain) was identified in a study of cytomegalovirus exposure and HLA in healthy donors. Study conclusions and caveats: TCR beta V- and J-gene trimming was later associated with a missense DCLRE1C variant.

The CDR3 covers 13 residues. Trimming took 5 bases from V and 15 from J; bases not matched to a gene: 9. CDR1 MNHEY and CDR2 SMNVEV come from the germline V gene (reference sequence). On this clone itself: The antigen remains unidentified.

The PCR employed 60 Vbeta primers together with 13 Jbeta primers. Here immunoSEQ multiplex PCR was the method, and the copy in TCRdb shows in-frame clones only, minus some. The sample holds about 120,000 clones, approximately 10% seen once. This TCR came from a woman aged 18-29 years in good health and CMV-seropositive. The chain links TRBV27 to TRBJ2-1; TRBD2 matches 11 bases. Sequences were obtained from PBMCs. This chain's CDR3 is CASSPIPSGRSFF. Written as DNA, the CDR3 is TGTGCCAGCAGTCCCATACCTAGCGGGAGGTCGTTCTTC.